This T cell receptor (beta chain) comes out of a study of blood T cells in healthy people across ages. The CDR3 is 15 residues long. Germline V gives CDR1 DFQATT, CDR2 SNEGSKA (reference sequence). Peripheral blood samples of around 9.8 milliliters were drawn from each donor. Total RNA amounts of at least 6 micrograms were extracted per sample. Whole-study results and caveats: Measured against age, TCR beta diversity per million T cells decreased in a roughly linear manner.

Combining a sample-barcoded 5' primer with a J-beta primer mix, a second PCR ran for about 7 to 12 cycles. Each sample provided no less than 2.5 million CDR3-containing paired-end reads. TCRdb re-derived calls from the 5' RACE reads in MiXCR, one entry per CDR3 protein. The sample lists 800,000 or so distinct CDR3 sequences, about 62% occurring once. This clonotype was counted once. Its specificity is unknown. At one end, the junction sequence differs from germline, possibly due to a read error. This receptor was taken from a man aged 25 to 45 in good health. The material sequenced was blood. The chain employs TRBV20-1 and TRBJ2-6; TRBD1 aligns across 7 bases. CDR3 in DNA: TGCAGTGCCGACAGGGTTCCGGCTGGGGCCAACGTCCCGACTTTC. This gives the protein CSADRVPAGANVPTF.